Following are 7 T cell receptor beta chains from one sample sequenced in a study of T cells in Graves' hyperthyroidism and ophthalmopathy (dated by TCRdb to about 2019). Library preparation employed multiplex PCR. These reads were obtained on an Illumina HiSeq 2000. Amplification of TCR beta CDR3 regions was carried out from RNA transcripts. The first round of RT-PCR for the TCR CDR3 was performed with the HTBI primer set and the Qiagen OneStep RT-PCR kit. The public sequencing data were trimmed at Q25 with fastp and processed into clonotypes with MiXCR by TCRdb, which kept only in-frame beta chains. Identical CDR3 protein sequences are pooled into one entry, listed with their most common genes and DNA. Recorded for this sample are 95,000 to 100,000 distinct CDR3 sequences; under 65% of them occurred a single time. 25% to 30% of the sample is in the top ten clones. The source material was blood. The receptors here all came from a middle-aged woman with Graves' hyperthyroidism.

In this sample, this clonotype turned up once. The conserved phenylalanine or tryptophan normally closing the CDR3 is absent here, so this likely arose from a read error. The chain joins TRBV10-2 to TRBJ1-3; D perhaps matches TRBD1 (5 bases). Germline V lookup: CDR1 WSHSY, CDR2 SAAADI. CDR3 length: 16 amino acids. In DNA form, the CDR3 reads TGTGCCAGCAGTTACTCCCGGGGACTCTCTGGAAACACCATATATCTT. Translation: CASSYSRGLSGNTIYL.

This clonotype was detected ten times or more. The CDR3 spells CASSLALGQHEQYF. In nucleotides, the CDR3 is TGTGCCAGCAGCTTAGCCCTAGGACAGCACGAGCAGTACTTC. V usage is TRBV7-2 and J usage is TRBJ2-7, with D perhaps matching TRBD1 (6 bases). The ends were cut back, 0 bases at V and 5 bases at J, with 11 bases in the middle. This CDR3 has 14 residues. Germline lookup yields CDR1 SGHTA and CDR2 FQGNSA.

Details on this clonotype: A much larger clone differs by one base, so this may be a read error. V and J are TRBV7-2 and TRBJ1-4, with D possibly matching TRBD1 (5 bases). The CDR3 contains 15 residues. CDR1 is SGHTA and CDR2 is FQGNSA in the germline V gene. V was trimmed by 6 bases and J by 8 bases, leaving 19 bases between them. As DNA, the CDR3 is TGTGCCAGCAGTTTCCCTCCCGCGGGGGAGGAAAAACTGTTTTTT. Translation gives CASSFPPAGEEKLFF.

Many counts were recorded for this clonotype. The CDR3 protein is CSAREDREYGGYTF. The DNA of the CDR3 is TGCAGTGCTAGAGAGGACAGGGAATATGGTGGCTACACCTTC. The chain is built from TRBV20-1 and TRBJ1-2; TRBD1 agrees at 8 bases. The V gene's germline CDR1 is DFQATT and CDR2 SNEGSKA (reference sequence). The CDR3 has 14 residues. The trim removed 0 bases at V and 7 bases at J, leaving 7 bases unmatched.

Comments on this clonotype: Likely a read error: the CDR3 ends without its conserved phenylalanine or tryptophan. The V call is TRBV9, the J call TRBJ1-4; 10 bases match TRBD1. The length of the CDR3 is 15 residues. Germline assignment: CDR1 SGDLS and CDR2 YYNGEE. V shed 5 bases and J 6 bases; nucleotides not matched to a gene: 7. In DNA, the CDR3 is TGTGCCAGCAGTGCGCCGGGACAGGGGTATGAAAAACTGTTTTCT. Its protein is CASSAPGQGYEKLFS.

Concerning this clonotype: The junction departs from the called germline gene at one end, perhaps through a read error. CDR3 sequence reads: CASGLDGRSDTQYF. The CDR3 nucleotides are TGCGCCAGCGGCTTGGACGGGAGATCAGATACGCAGTATTTT. The chain joins TRBV5-1 to TRBJ2-3, with D possibly TRBD2 on 6 matching bases. The CDR3 contains 14 residues. Germline CDR1 reads SGHRS; CDR2 reads YFSETQ. Based on the CDR3 plus reference TRBV5-1 and TRBJ2-3, the full variable domain is KAGVTQTPRYLIKTRGQQVTLSCSPISGHRSVSWYQQTPGQGLQFLFEYFSETQRNKGNFPGRFSGRQFSNSRSEMNVSTLELGDSALYLCASGLDGRSDTQYFGPGTRLTVL.

About this clonotype: A much larger clone lies one base from this, so it may be a read error. V is TRBV7-2 and J is TRBJ1-2; no definite D call. The CDR3 is 12 residues long. V was shortened by 11 bases and J by 6 bases, with 16 bases between the two germline ends. Germline assignment: CDR1 SGHTA and CDR2 FQGNSA. The CDR3: CAWSPEGNGYTF. Written as DNA, the CDR3 is TGTGCCTGGAGTCCAGAGGGCAATGGCTACACCTTC.